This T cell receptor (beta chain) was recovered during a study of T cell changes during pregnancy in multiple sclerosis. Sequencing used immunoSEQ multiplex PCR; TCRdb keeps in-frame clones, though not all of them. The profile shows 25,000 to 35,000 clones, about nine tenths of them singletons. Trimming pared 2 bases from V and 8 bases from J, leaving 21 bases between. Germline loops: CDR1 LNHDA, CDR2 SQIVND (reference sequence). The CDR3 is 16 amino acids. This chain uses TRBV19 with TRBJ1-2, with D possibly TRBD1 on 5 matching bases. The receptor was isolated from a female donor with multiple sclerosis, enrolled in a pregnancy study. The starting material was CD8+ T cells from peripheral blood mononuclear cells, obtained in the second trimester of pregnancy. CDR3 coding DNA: TGTGCCAGTAGTATACGTCCGGCAGGGCTACCTATGGGCTACACCTTC. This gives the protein CASSIRPAGLPMGYTF.